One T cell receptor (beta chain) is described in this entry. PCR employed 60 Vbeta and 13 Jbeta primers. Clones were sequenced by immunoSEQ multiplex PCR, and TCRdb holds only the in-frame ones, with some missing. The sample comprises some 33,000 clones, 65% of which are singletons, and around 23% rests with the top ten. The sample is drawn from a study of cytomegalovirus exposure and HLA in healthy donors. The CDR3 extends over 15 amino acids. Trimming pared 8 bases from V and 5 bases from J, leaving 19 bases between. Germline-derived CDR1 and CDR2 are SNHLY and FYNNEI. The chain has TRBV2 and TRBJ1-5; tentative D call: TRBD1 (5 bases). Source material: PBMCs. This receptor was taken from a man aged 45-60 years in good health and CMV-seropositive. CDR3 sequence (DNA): TGTGCCAGCTCAGAGAGTACAGGAGTCGATCAGCCCCAGCATTTT. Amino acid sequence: CASSESTGVDQPQHF.